The T cell receptor beta chain described here comes from a study of blood T cell repertoires in COVID-19. V gave up 6 bases and J gave up 10 bases; unmatched junction bases: 5. The CDR3 is made up of 12 amino acids. Profiled with immunoSEQ multiplex PCR; TCRdb holds only in-frame clones, not every one. The data show some 300,000 clones, 85% to 90% seen once. The receptor comes from a woman between 50 and 59 years old who had been exposed to COVID-19. The sequencing sample was made of PBMCs or T cells enriched from blood (not recorded which). The V call is TRBV12-3 or TRBV12-4, the J call TRBJ1-1; 10 nucleotides align to TRBD1. Written as DNA, the CDR3 is TGTGCCAGCAGCGGGACAGGGGTAGGAGCTTTCTTT. Residues: CASSGTGVGAFF.